The 13 T cell receptor beta chains below were found in one sample sequenced in a study of cytomegalovirus exposure and HLA in healthy donors. Using immunoSEQ multiplex PCR, the repertoire was profiled, and TCRdb retains in-frame clones only, with some absent. This table has 200,000 to 300,000 clones, about nine tenths appearing once. Sequenced material: PBMCs. The receptors here all came from a woman younger than 45 in good health and CMV-seronegative.

This CDR3 is CASRGGEAQYF. DNA of the CDR3: TGCGCCAGCAGGGGAGGGGAGGCGCAGTACTTC. J is TRBJ2-7 and V is TRBV5-1; 7 positions agree with TRBD2. The ends lost 5 bases at V and 9 bases at J; junction bases unmatched: 5. Per the germline V gene, CDR1 is SGHRS and CDR2 is YFSETQ. CDR3 length equals 11 residues.

This chain connects TRBV28 to TRBJ2-1; 13 bases are shared with TRBD2. Germline lookup yields CDR1 MDHEN and CDR2 SYDVKM. Losses at the gene ends were 3 bases for V and 8 bases for J; bases not matched to a gene: 19. The CDR3 runs to 20 residues. CDR3 DNA: TGTGCCAGCAGTTTTACCCCGTCAACTAGCGGGAGGGCCTTGGTCGATGAGCAGTTCTTC. Translating it yields CASSFTPSTSGRALVDEQFF.

As DNA, the CDR3 is TGTGCCAGTAGTTTAAACAATGAGCAGTTCTTC. It encodes CASSLNNEQFF. The genes are TRBV19 and TRBJ2-1; D gene unclear. V shed 5 bases and J shed 5 bases, with 4 bases lying between them. Germline V gene lookup returns CDR1 LNHDA and CDR2 SQIVND (reference sequence). The CDR3 runs 11 residues.

The J gene is TRBJ2-7, the V gene TRBV28; TRBD1 aligns across 9 bases. CDR3 length equals 16 residues. Per the germline V gene, CDR1 is MDHEN and CDR2 is SYDVKM. Germline trimming cut 3 bases from V and 5 bases from J; bases unmatched to any gene: 11. The CDR3, as DNA: TGTGCCAGCAGTTTCGACCTAAGGGACAGGGACCACGAGCAGTACTTC. This translates into CASSFDLRDRDHEQYF.

This CDR3 reads CASSTGTVSYEQYF. The CDR3 coding sequence is TGTGCCAGCAGTACCGGGACGGTCTCCTACGAGCAGTACTTC. The chain combines TRBV27 with TRBJ2-7; possibly TRBD1 or TRBD2 for D (5 bases each). This CDR3 has 14 amino acids. Trimming pared 5 bases from V and 0 bases from J, leaving 11 bases between. The germline V gene encodes CDR1 MNHEY and CDR2 SMNVEV (reference sequence).

The J gene is TRBJ1-5, the V gene TRBV5-6, with 9 bases lining up with TRBD1. The CDR3 consists of 15 residues. The germline V gene has CDR1 SGHDT and CDR2 YYEEEE. Losses at the gene ends were 4 bases for V and 2 bases for J; bases not matched to a gene: 4. The CDR3 loop reads CASSTGGSGNQPQHF. CDR3 nucleotide sequence: TGTGCCAGCAGCACAGGGGGCAGTGGCAATCAGCCCCAGCATTTT.

The J gene is TRBJ2-3, the V gene TRBV5-1; D unresolved. The CDR3 spans 13 residues. Germline V gene sequence: CDR1 SGHRS, CDR2 YFSETQ. Trimming took off 1 base at V and 4 bases at J, with 7 bases between the two ends. The DNA of the CDR3 is TGCGCCAGCAGCTTGTCATGGGCAGATACGCAGTATTTT. It is translated as CASSLSWADTQYF.

This chain links TRBV11-2 with TRBJ2-7, with a weak D call TRBD1 (5 bases). This CDR3 is built from 13 residues. The germline gives CDR1 SGHAT, CDR2 FQNNGV. V was trimmed by 0 bases and J by 4 bases, leaving 7 bases between them. CDR3 coding DNA: TGTGCCAGCAGCTTAGAGAAGGGGTACGAGCAGTACTTC. Residues: CASSLEKGYEQYF.

J is TRBJ2-1 and V is TRBV11-2, with TRBD2 identical over 11 bases. The CDR3 covers 14 residues. The germline gives CDR1 SGHAT, CDR2 FQNNGV. Unmatched junction bases numbered 3, after V lost 2 bases and J lost 9 bases. CDR3 in amino acids: CASSLTSGRSEQFF. The CDR3 region has the DNA TGTGCCAGCAGCTTAACTAGCGGGAGAAGTGAGCAGTTCTTC.

The chain has TRBV18 and TRBJ2-7; the D gene could be TRBD1 or TRBD2 (5 bases each). The CDR3 spans 13 residues. Trimming removed 4 bases at V and 7 bases at J, with 14 bases between. Germline V gene data show CDR1 as KGHSH and CDR2 as LQKENI. The CDR3 reads CASSLGTPREQYF. The CDR3 nucleotides are TGTGCCAGCTCACTCGGGACCCCTCGGGAGCAGTACTTC.

The V and J genes are TRBV4-1 and TRBJ1-3; no clear D gene. This CDR3 region has 15 residues. Trimming pared 4 bases from V and 0 bases from J, leaving 10 bases between. CDR1 and CDR2 (germline): MGHRA, YSYEKL. DNA of the CDR3: TGCGCCAGCAGCCCCCTAGGCCTCTCTGGAAACACCATATATTTT. Translating gives CASSPLGLSGNTIYF.

The chain joins TRBV7-8 to TRBJ2-1; D not resolved. Germline V gene sequence: CDR1 SGHVS, CDR2 FQNEAQ. V was shortened by 8 bases and J by 4 bases, with 6 bases between the two germline ends. This CDR3 region has 11 residues. CDR3 amino acids: CASHRYNEQFF. CDR3 nucleotides: TGTGCCAGCCACCGTTACAATGAGCAGTTCTTC.

V usage is TRBV28 and J usage is TRBJ2-7; D might be TRBD1 (6 bases). Germline V gene data show CDR1 as MDHEN and CDR2 as SYDVKM. The CDR3 extends over 14 amino acids. V shed 4 bases and J shed 6 bases, with 16 bases lying between them. This CDR3 is CASSYTGPSTEQYF. The CDR3 bases are TGTGCCAGCAGTTACACAGGGCCATCTACCGAGCAGTACTTC.